Following are 2 T cell receptor beta chains from one sample sequenced in a study of CD8+CD57+ T cells in acquired aplastic anemia listed by TCRdb under 2018. This sample was sequenced with an Illumina HiSeq 2000. Profiling of TCR beta VDJ combinations and CDR3 sequences used genomic DNA as the template. Starting from the raw public reads, TCRdb applied fastp trimming at Q25, assembled clones with MiXCR and retained in-frame beta chains. For every CDR3 protein sequence, its rows merge into one entry that carries the most common genes and DNA. The sample data list some 240,000 distinct CDR3 sequences, and 30% to 40% of these were observed just once. The ten top clones hold around 1.1% of the sample. The sample consisted of sorted CD4+, CD8+, or CD8+CD57+ T cells (not recorded which) from PBMCs. These receptors all come from a human donor in good health, serving as a control.

As regards this clonotype: A much larger clone sits a single nucleotide away, making a read error possible. J is TRBJ1-1 and V is TRBV20-1, with D possibly being TRBD1 (5 bases). Germline assignment: CDR1 DFQATT and CDR2 SNEGSKA (reference sequence). This CDR3 spans 13 amino acids. Trimming removed 4 bases from V and 1 base from J, with 10 bases in between. The CDR3 bases are TGCAGTGCTATGGGGGGGACGAACACTGAAGCTTTCTTT. Translating gives CSAMGGTNTEAFF.

The rearrangement joins TRBV5-1 to TRBJ1-2, with D maybe TRBD1 (5 bases). The V end was cut by 4 bases, the J end by 3 bases, with 22 bases between. The germline gives CDR1 SGHRS, CDR2 YFSETQ. CDR3 size: 17 residues. The CDR3 DNA is TGCGCCAGCAGCCTGGTGGCAGGGTGGTTGGGGGACTATGGCTACACCTTC. Translating it yields CASSLVAGWLGDYGYTF.